Below are 18 T cell receptor beta chains sequenced from a single sample in a study of CD8+ T cells in alopecia areata. Sequencing used cDNA as its template, made by extracting RNA and reverse transcribing it. Sequencing used immunoSEQ multiplex PCR; TCRdb keeps in-frame clones, though not all of them. The sample has 100,000 to 140,000 clones, roughly 84% seen once; the top ten hold around a quarter. As for treatment: oral pan-JAK inhibitor, 5-10 mg twice daily. Sequencing used CD8+ T cells sorted from blood, obtained at week 24, from a patient treated with tofacitinib. The source is a human donor with alopecia areata.

The chain combines TRBV6-5 with TRBJ2-7; 8 positions agree with TRBD2. V dropped 4 bases and J dropped 5; count of bases not matched to a gene: 7. CDR3 length equals 14 residues. Per the germline V gene, CDR1 is MNHEY and CDR2 is SVGAGI. CDR3 sequence: CASSLPGGRDEQYF. The DNA of the CDR3 is TGTGCCAGCAGTTTACCGGGGGGGAGGGACGAGCAGTACTTC.

This chain uses TRBV27 with TRBJ2-7, with D perhaps matching TRBD1 (6 bases). The CDR3 runs to 14 residues. The V and J ends lost 2 bases and 2 bases respectively, with 10 bases between them. CDR1 and CDR2 (germline): MNHEY, SMNVEV (reference sequence). CDR3 sequence reads: CASSLTGTTYEQYF. The CDR3, as DNA: TGTGCCAGCAGTTTAACCGGGACAACCTACGAGCAGTACTTC.

This clone occurred a few times. The gene calls are TRBV10-3 and TRBJ2-1; D perhaps matches TRBD1 (6 bases). V gave up 10 bases and J gave up 6 bases, with 16 bases separating them. The CDR3 has 13 amino acids. CDR1 and CDR2 from the germline V gene are ENHRY and SYGVKD. The CDR3 reads CATQDTGFNEQFF. The CDR3 DNA reads TGTGCCACTCAGGATACAGGGTTCAATGAGCAGTTCTTC.

V gene TRBV4-3 combines with J gene TRBJ2-1, with TRBD1 matching 9 bases. The CDR3 covers 16 residues. The junction had 10 bases not matched to a gene; V was cut back by 2 bases and J by 8 bases. Germline loops: CDR1 LGHNA, CDR2 YSLEER. The CDR3 DNA reads TGCGCCAGCAGCCAACTCTGGGACAGGGATGGGGATGAGCAGTTCTTC. Translated: CASSQLWDRDGDEQFF.

The genes are TRBV2 and TRBJ2-1; 8 positions match TRBD2. This CDR3 comprises 17 residues. In germline, CDR1 is SNHLY, CDR2 FYNNEI. V gave up 4 bases and J gave up 3 bases; unmatched junction bases: 11. The DNA of the CDR3 is TGTGCCAGCAGTGTGGTCGGGGGGGCCCTGGGCTACAATGAGCAGTTCTTC. Translation: CASSVVGGALGYNEQFF. Drawing the rest from reference TRBV2 and TRBJ2-1, the complete variable domain is EPEVTQTPSHQVTQMGQEVILRCVPISNHLYFYWYRQILGQKVEFLVSFYNNEISEKSEIFDDQFSVERPDGSNFTLKIRSTKLEDSAMYFCASSVVGGALGYNEQFFGPGTRLTVL.

The V gene is TRBV4-1, the J gene TRBJ2-3; unclear D gene. V was pared by 4 bases and J by 6 bases, with 20 bases between. This CDR3 is built from 16 residues. In germline, CDR1 is MGHRA, CDR2 YSYEKL. DNA of the CDR3: TGCGCCAGCAGCCTAGCACAGTCCGCCAGTGTGGATACGCAGTATTTT. Translated: CASSLAQSASVDTQYF.

V usage is TRBV7-9 and J usage is TRBJ2-5; D is tentatively TRBD1 or TRBD2 (5 bases each). The germline V gene encodes CDR1 SEHNR and CDR2 FQNEAQ (reference sequence). Trimming removed 5 bases from V and 5 bases from J, with 18 bases in between. CDR3 length: 15 residues. The CDR3 reads CASSPRPGTWETQYF. The CDR3 DNA reads as TGTGCCAGCAGCCCCCGACCAGGGACCTGGGAGACCCAGTACTTC. Looking up the rest from reference TRBV7-9 and TRBJ2-5 gives the full variable domain: DTGVSQNPRHKITKRGQNVTFRCDPISEHNRLYWYRQTLGQGPEFLTYFQNEAQLEKSRLLSDRFSAERPKGSFSTLEIQRTEQGDSAMYLCASSPRPGTWETQYFGPGTRLLVL.

This clone has just a few counts. The genes are TRBV7-2 and TRBJ2-3; D unclear. The CDR3 consists of 16 residues. V was trimmed by 1 base and J by 1 base, leaving 12 bases between them. Germline CDR1 reads SGHTA; CDR2 reads FQGNSA. The CDR3 protein is CASSLEVTRGTDTQYF. For the CDR3, the DNA is TGTGCCAGCAGCTTAGAAGTAACTCGGGGCACAGATACGCAGTATTTT.

The chain couples TRBV2 to TRBJ2-7; tentatively, D is TRBD2 (6 bases). CDR3 length: 13 residues. V was trimmed by 7 bases and J by 0 bases, leaving 10 bases between them. Per the germline V gene, CDR1 is SNHLY and CDR2 is FYNNEI. The CDR3 nucleotides are TGTGCCAGCAACCGGGGGTTCTCCTACGAGCAGTACTTC. As protein: CASNRGFSYEQYF.

V is TRBV19 and J is TRBJ2-1, with TRBD2 identical over 8 bases. The CDR3 runs 16 residues. J lost 1 base, V lost 3 bases, and 5 bases had no gene match. The germline V gene encodes CDR1 LNHDA and CDR2 SQIVND (reference sequence). CDR3 amino acids: CASSMLAGLSYNEQFF. The CDR3 nucleotides are TGTGCCAGTAGTATGCTAGCGGGCCTATCCTACAATGAGCAGTTCTTC. The full variable domain, in which reference TRBV19 and TRBJ2-1 provide the parts outside the CDR3, is DGGITQSPKYLFRKEGQNVTLSCEQNLNHDAMYWYRQDPGQGLRLIYYSQIVNDFQKGDIAEGYSVSREKKESFPLTVTSAQKNPTAFYLCASSMLAGLSYNEQFFGPGTRLTVL.

The V gene is TRBV29-1, the J gene TRBJ2-7, with 7 bases that match TRBD1. The CDR3 is made up of 11 amino acids. The V gene end was trimmed by 7 bases and the J gene end by 7 bases; junction bases not matched to a gene: 7. Looked up from germline, CDR1 is SQVTM and CDR2 is ANQGSEA. In DNA form, the CDR3 reads TGCAGCGCCCGACAGGGTGGTGAGCAGTACTTC. It specifies CSARQGGEQYF.

The rearrangement links TRBV7-9 to TRBJ1-2, with TRBD1 as a possible D gene (5 bases). V dropped 2 bases and J dropped 7 bases, with 8 bases sitting between them. Germline V gene sequence: CDR1 SEHNR, CDR2 FQNEAQ (reference sequence). This CDR3 comprises 12 residues. The CDR3 nucleotides read TGTGCCAGCAGCTTATATGGGGGTGGCTACACCTTC. Translated, it gives CASSLYGGGYTF.

The CDR3 bases are TGTGCCAGCAGCCCCCCTCCCCTCGGGACAGCAGAGACCCAGTACTTC. Amino acid sequence: CASSPPPLGTAETQYF. The gene calls are TRBV7-9 and TRBJ2-5; the match to TRBD1 covers 7 bases. Germline V gives CDR1 SEHNR, CDR2 FQNEAQ (reference sequence). The CDR3 covers 16 residues. V shed 5 bases and J 4 bases; nucleotides not matched to a gene: 13.

The CDR3, as DNA: TGCGCCAGCAGCCCGATCGGTATAGACGAGCAGTACTTC. It specifies CASSPIGIDEQYF. The chain is built from TRBV4-1 and TRBJ2-7, with D hard to call. The V gene lost 4 bases and the J gene lost 5 bases, with 12 bases spanning the gap. The CDR3 is made up of 13 amino acids. Germline values: CDR1 MGHRA, CDR2 YSYEKL.

Comments on this clone: The same CDR3 can be traced to other DNA sequences in this sample. This sequence joins TRBV29-1 and TRBJ2-3; D uncertain. Germline V gene lookup returns CDR1 SQVTM and CDR2 ANQGSEA. This CDR3 has 10 residues. Trimming took off 3 bases at V and 5 bases at J, with 3 bases between the two ends. This CDR3 reads CSVDRDTQYF. DNA of the CDR3: TGCAGCGTTGATAGAGATACGCAGTATTTT.

The chain has TRBV6-1 and TRBJ1-1; D gene unclear. Trimming cost V 3 bases and J 2 bases, with 13 bases left between them. Germline CDR1 is MNHNS and CDR2 is SASEGT. The CDR3 extends over 15 amino acids. The CDR3 bases are TGTGCCAGCAGTGACCGGTATGGAGCCAACACTGAAGCTTTCTTT. Translating it yields CASSDRYGANTEAFF.

The J gene is TRBJ1-2, the V gene TRBV7-9; D gene unclear. Trimming pared 1 base from V and 3 bases from J, leaving 12 bases between. This CDR3 has 15 residues. CDR1 is SEHNR, CDR2 FQNEAQ, per germline (reference sequence). CDR3 coding DNA: TGTGCCAGCAGCTTAGTTATGGGGAGGTACTATGGCTACACCTTC. As protein: CASSLVMGRYYGYTF.

This chain connects TRBV21-1 to TRBJ1-5. TRBV21-1 is assigned pseudogene status. The CDR3 runs to 15 residues. DNA for the CDR3: TGTGCCAGCAGCAAAAAGTGGGACGATAATCAGCCCCAGCATTTT. This translates into CASSKKWDDNQPQHF.